This TCR beta chain was identified in a study of T cells in Graves' hyperthyroidism and ophthalmopathy. Study findings and constraints: Appearing also in blood were most of the thyroid clonotypes expanded above 0.001. In validation, the model predicted ophthalmopathy. These predictions came a median about 6.8 months before onset.

For the diagnoses, clinical symptoms, serum thyroxine and TRAb, thyroid ultrasound and orbital computed tomography were used. TCR beta CDR3 sequences were amplified from RNA transcripts. In the first-round RT-PCR of the TCR CDR3, the HTBI primer set was used. From the multiplex PCR reads, TCRdb called clonotypes with MiXCR, one entry per CDR3 protein. Found here are more than 350,000 distinct CDR3 sequences, about 14% of them singletons; the top ten hold 15% to 20%. V shed 3 bases and J 5 bases; nucleotides not matched to a gene: 12. The CDR3 sequence is 16 residues long. This clonotype was recorded at least ten times. What it recognizes is unknown.

The chain joins TRBV12-3 or TRBV12-4 to TRBJ1-1; 7 positions agree with TRBD1. The source is a woman aged 25-40 years with Graves' ophthalmopathy. The sample consisted of blood. The CDR3 here is CASSLRQGLFNTEAFF. CDR3 nucleotides: TGTGCCAGCAGTTTGAGACAGGGACTCTTTAATACTGAAGCTTTCTTT.